This entry describes one TCR beta chain. CDR1 and CDR2 from the germline V gene are MNHEY and SMNVEV (reference sequence). There are 15 residues in the CDR3. The V gene lost 0 bases and the J gene lost 0 bases, with 5 bases spanning the gap. This specimen comes from a study of CD8+ T cells in alopecia areata. Specimens obtained from alopecia areata patients comprised lesional scalp punch biopsies and peripheral blood. Following extraction, RNA underwent reverse transcription to cDNA, which served as the sequencing template. The table came from immunoSEQ multiplex PCR; TCRdb's copy has only in-frame clones and leaves some out. The sample contains 150,000 to 200,000 clones, around 64% of which appear only once.

This chain joins TRBV27 and TRBJ1-4, with D unclear. The sequencing used CD8+ T cells sorted from blood, collected at week 0. The clonotype was recovered from a human donor with alopecia areata. The CDR3 sequence: CASSLSVATNEKLFF. DNA of the CDR3: TGTGCCAGCAGTTTATCGGTTGCAACTAATGAAAAACTGTTTTTT.